This TCR beta chain appears in the sequencing data of a study of cytomegalovirus exposure and HLA in healthy donors. Nominal health characterized the donors when sampled, though unrecorded immune exposures were likely. On this clone itself: Its matching antigen is unknown.

A multiplex PCR was run with 60 Vbeta primers and 13 Jbeta primers. Some clones are missing from TCRdb's copy, which holds only in-frame ones; the method was immunoSEQ multiplex PCR. The data show about 190,000 clones, approximately 70% seen once. From germline, CDR1 is MGHDK and CDR2 SYGVNS. There are 16 residues in the CDR3. Between the trimmed V and J ends, which lost 1 base and 1 base, there was a span of 10 bases. Study results and caveats: Later on, analysis showed that most CMV-associated TCR beta chains appeared to be HLA-restricted. The number of N-insertions in an Asian-associated ancestry cluster was reportedly below the roughly 660-donor mean in a later analysis.

This rearrangement joins TRBV25-1 to TRBJ2-2; D is possibly TRBD1 (5 bases). Material for sequencing was PBMCs. This sequence was found in a woman aged 25 to 45 in good health and CMV-seronegative. The CDR3 DNA is TGTGCCAGCAGTGAATGGAAGGGGAAGAACACCGGGGAGCTGTTTTTT. This translates into CASSEWKGKNTGELFF.